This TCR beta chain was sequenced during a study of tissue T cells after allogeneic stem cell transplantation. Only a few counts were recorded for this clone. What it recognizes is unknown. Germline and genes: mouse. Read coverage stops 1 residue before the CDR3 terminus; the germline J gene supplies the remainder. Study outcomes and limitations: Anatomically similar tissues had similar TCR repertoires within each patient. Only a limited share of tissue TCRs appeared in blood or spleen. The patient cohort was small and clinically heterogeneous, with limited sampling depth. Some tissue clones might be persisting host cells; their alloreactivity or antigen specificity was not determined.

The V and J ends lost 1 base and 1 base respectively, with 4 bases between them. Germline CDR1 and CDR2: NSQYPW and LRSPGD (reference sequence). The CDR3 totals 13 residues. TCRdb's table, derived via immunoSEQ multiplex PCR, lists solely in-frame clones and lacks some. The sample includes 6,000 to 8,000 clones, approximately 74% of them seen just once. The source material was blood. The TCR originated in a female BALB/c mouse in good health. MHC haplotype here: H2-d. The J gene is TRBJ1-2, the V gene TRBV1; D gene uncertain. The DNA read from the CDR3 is TGCACCTGCAGTGCAGCAAAAAACTCCGACTACACC. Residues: CTCSAAKNSDYT. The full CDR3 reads CTCSAAKNSDYTF.